The clone carrying this T cell receptor beta chain was observed a single time. These data come from a study of shared clonotypes between healthy human individuals. The ends were cut back, 3 bases at V and 8 bases at J, with 16 bases in the middle. Germline lookup yields CDR1 MGHDK and CDR2 SYGVNS. The CDR3 is made up of 15 amino acids. Some clones are missing from TCRdb's copy, which holds only in-frame ones; the method was immunoSEQ multiplex PCR. The sample has roughly 2.2 million clones; approximately 95% are singletons. The TCR comes from a man aged 18 to 30 in good health. Some clones in this sample may be carry-over from other donors' samples. Material for sequencing was naive CD4+ T cells from PBMCs. Subset specified: CD45RA+ positively selected. V gene TRBV25-1 combines with J gene TRBJ1-4, with D uncertain. The CDR3, as DNA: TGTGCCAGCAGTGAGGTCGACCCATATCAGGAAAAACTGTTTTTT. Amino acids: CASSEVDPYQEKLFF.